This record looks at one T cell receptor (beta chain) sequence and its context. Antigen: not known. The data derive from a study of shared clonotypes between healthy human individuals. Data came from immunoSEQ multiplex PCR; TCRdb stores just in-frame clones and leaves some out. Of approximately 2.5 million clones in the sample, 90% to 95% are singletons; the top ten hold around 0.37%. The study's findings and limits: Large sequencing depth failed to make sorted-subset sequencing complete, rarefaction showed.

CDR3 length: 15 amino acids. V lost 2 bases to trimming and J lost 5 bases, with 15 bases between them. Germline V lookup: CDR1 KGHSH, CDR2 LQKENI. The sequence was collected from a man between 18 and 35 years old in good health. Some clones in this sample may be carry-over from other donors' samples. The sequencing sample was made of naive CD4+ T cells from PBMCs. The subset denotes: CD45RA+ positively selected. V is TRBV18 and J is TRBJ1-1; D gene uncertain. The CDR3 sequence: CASSPVARGRTEAFF. CDR3 coding DNA: TGTGCCAGCTCACCAGTCGCTCGGGGAAGGACTGAAGCTTTCTTT.